This is a list of T cell receptor beta chains from one sample in a study of glioma-infiltrating T cells after dendritic cell vaccination. The method was immunoSEQ multiplex PCR; TCRdb's version includes in-frame clones alone and lacks a portion of them. The data show under 100,000 clones, about four fifths seen once. Sequenced material: blood, taken before dendritic cell vaccination. The receptors were gathered from a human donor with glioblastoma. Each CDR3 is given with its conserved first and last residue. A D gene is named only where the DNA matches it firmly. Expanded clones get a size class; other rows say once, few or many, or leave the size out.

D	J	size	V	CDR3	DNA
TRBD2	TRBJ2-2	.	TRBV19	CASSPGTRDTGELFF	TGTGCCAGTAGTCCCGGGACTAGAGACACCGGGGAGCTGTTTTTT
.	TRBJ2-3	.	TRBV11-1	CASSLGLGTNSFGDTQYF	TGTGCCAGCAGCTTAGGGCTTGGAACTAACTCGTTTGGAGATACGCAGTATTTT
.	TRBJ2-6	.	TRBV4-2	CASSPSGSGANVLTF	TGTGCCAGCAGCCCGTCAGGCTCTGGGGCCAACGTCCTGACTTTC
.	TRBJ1-2	.	TRBV15	CATSREPGSTGMGYTF	TGTGCCACCAGCAGAGAACCCGGGAGCACGGGTATGGGCTACACCTTC
.	TRBJ1-2	few	TRBV30	CAWSAKNTAGRRGYTF	TGTGCCTGGAGTGCCAAAAATACCGCGGGTCGTCGGGGCTACACCTTC
.	TRBJ2-7	.	TRBV19	CASSAYEQYF	TGTGCCAGTAGCGCCTACGAGCAGTACTTC
.	TRBJ2-5	.	TRBV5-6	CASSLSGTDQETQYF	TGTGCCAGCAGCTTGTCAGGAACGGATCAAGAGACCCAGTACTTC
.	TRBJ1-2	.	TRBV28	CASTTPLNNYGYTF	TGTGCCAGCACCACCCCCCTAAATAACTATGGCTACACCTTC
.	TRBJ2-2	.	TRBV7-7	CASSSTAGELFF	TGTGCTAGCAGCTCAACGGCCGGGGAGCTGTTTTTT
.	TRBJ1-6	.	TRBV27	CASSSNSPNNSPLHF	TGTGCCAGCAGTTCAAATAGTCCCAATAATTCACCCCTCCACTTT
TRBD1	TRBJ2-2	.	TRBV5-1	CASSSYRDRDFKTGELFF	TGCGCCAGCAGCTCCTACCGGGACAGGGATTTCAAAACCGGGGAGCTGTTTTTT
TRBD1	TRBJ1-2	.	TRBV9	CASSVSDRDRNGYTF	TGTGCCAGCAGCGTATCGGACAGGGATAGGAATGGCTACACCTTC
.	TRBJ2-1	.	TRBV11-3	CASSFGPSSYNEQFF	TGTGCCAGCAGCTTCGGCCCTAGCTCCTACAATGAGCAGTTCTTC
.	TRBJ2-2	.	TRBV1	CTSSQPSQGPGELFF	TGCACCAGCAGCCAGCCTTCACAGGGTCCCGGGGAGCTGTTTTTT
.	TRBJ1-5	.	TRBV28	CASSFRDQPQHF	TGTGCCAGCAGTTTCCGGGATCAGCCCCAGCATTTT
.	TRBJ1-3	.	TRBV6-4	CASSVFVRPGSHHNTIYF	TGTGCCAGCAGTGTCTTTGTCCGTCCAGGGTCCCATCACAACACCATATATTTT